The sequence of this TCR beta chain was determined in a study of cytomegalovirus exposure and HLA in healthy donors. Primers included in the PCR were 60 Vbeta and 13 Jbeta primers. Data came from immunoSEQ multiplex PCR; TCRdb stores just in-frame clones and leaves some out. In the table there are 150,000 to 200,000 clones, 86% of which are singletons. Study results and caveats: The CMV antigen specificity of three CMV-associated chains was confirmed through in vitro analysis. In a later analysis, compared with equally common non-associated chains, HLA-associated beta chains were more expanded. Common viral pathogens (according to a later analysis) appeared linked to several of the most significant clusters.

With regard to this clone: What it recognizes is unknown.

There are 15 residues in the CDR3. Trimming took off 3 bases at V and 0 bases at J, with 9 bases between the two ends. Looked up from germline, CDR1 is MNHEY and CDR2 is SMNVEV (reference sequence). This clonotype originated in a woman aged 18-30 years in good health and CMV-seronegative. The chain has TRBV27 and TRBJ2-1; tentatively, D is TRBD1 (6 bases). The specimen sequenced was PBMCs. CDR3 DNA sequence: TGTGCCAGCAGTTTGCAGGGGAACTCCTACAATGAGCAGTTCTTC. It is translated as CASSLQGNSYNEQFF.